These 10 T cell receptor beta chains came from one sample sequenced in a study of shared clonotypes between healthy human individuals. The table came from immunoSEQ multiplex PCR; TCRdb's copy has only in-frame clones and leaves some out. In the table there are about 120,000 clones, around two thirds of which are singletons. Sequencing was carried out using memory CD8+ T cells sorted from blood. Noted subset: CD45RO+ cells pooled with CCR7-negative TemRA cells. The source of these receptors is a woman in her twenties or thirties in good health.

The rearrangement links TRBV13 to TRBJ2-1; 7 bases fit TRBD1. Germline CDR1 and CDR2: PRHDT and FYEKMQ (reference sequence). This CDR3 comprises 15 residues. The V and J ends lost 1 base and 2 bases, in that order; junction bases with no gene match: 2. CDR3: CASSLEGQTYNEQFF. The CDR3, as DNA: TGTGCCAGCAGCTTAGAGGGACAGACCTACAATGAGCAGTTCTTC.

The sample holds many counts of this clone. The J gene is TRBJ2-5, the V gene TRBV25-1; D is undetermined. The DNA end lines up better with TRBJ2-7; the J call may be wrong. CDR3 length equals 13 residues. Germline-derived CDR1 and CDR2 are MGHDK and SYGVNS. Written as DNA, the CDR3 is TGTGCCAGCATCGGGCACGACCCCTACGAGCAGTACTTC. It encodes CASIGHDPYEQYF.

Comments on this clone: With only one base between it and a far larger clone, this is likely a read error. The same CDR3 can be traced to other DNA sequences in this sample. J is TRBJ2-7 and V is TRBV10-3; tentative D call: TRBD1 (7 bases). This CDR3 is 15 amino acids long. V was cut by 8 bases and J by 4 bases, with 21 bases left in between. Germline lookup yields CDR1 ENHRY and CDR2 SYGVKD. For the CDR3, the DNA is TGTGCCATCGGAGGGGGCCCCGGAGGCTCTTACGAGCAGTACTTC. Amino acids: CAIGGGPGGSYEQYF.

This clone has more than one count but fewer than ten. The CDR3, as DNA: TGTGCCAGCAGAAGGACAGGGGATTTTCAGCCCCAGCATTTT. It is translated as CASRRTGDFQPQHF. The chain is built from TRBV6-5 and TRBJ1-5, with 9 bases aligning to TRBD1. CDR3 size: 14 residues. Germline assignment: CDR1 MNHEY and CDR2 SVGAGI. Unmatched junction bases numbered 6, after V lost 6 bases and J lost 6 bases.

This clone was counted a few times. V usage is TRBV4-2 and J usage is TRBJ2-7; tentatively, D is TRBD1 (5 bases). The CDR3 runs 15 residues. Germline CDR1 is LGHNA and CDR2 is YNFKEQ. Trimming took 4 bases from V and 0 from J, leaving 13 bases between them. CDR3 amino acids: CASSPEGESSYEQYF. The DNA of the CDR3 is TGTGCCAGCAGCCCTGAAGGGGAAAGCTCCTACGAGCAGTACTTC.

The V gene is TRBV28, the J gene TRBJ1-3, with D possibly TRBD1 on 5 matching bases. CDR1 and CDR2 (germline): MDHEN, SYDVKM. This CDR3 is 13 amino acids long. Trimming shortened V by 6 bases and J by 4 bases, and 10 bases separated the two germline ends. The CDR3 spells CASRRTLGNTIYF. CDR3 DNA sequence: TGTGCCAGCAGACGGACACTCGGAAACACCATATATTTT.

The rearrangement joins TRBV4-1 to TRBJ2-7, with 13 bases identical to TRBD2. The germline V gene has CDR1 MGHRA and CDR2 YSYEKL. V shed 4 bases, J shed 3 bases, and the junction held 12 bases outside the gene matches. This CDR3 has 18 residues. The CDR3 reads CASSPRTSGSWVGYEQYF. The CDR3 DNA reads as TGCGCCAGCAGCCCTCGGACTAGCGGGAGCTGGGTAGGCTACGAGCAGTACTTC.

In this sample, this clone turned up a few times. V and J are TRBV21-1 and TRBJ1-1; the D call TRBD1 from the table was never checked on the DNA. TRBV21-1 is recorded as a pseudogene. CDR3 length equals 14 residues. In DNA, the CDR3 is TGTGCCAGCAGCCCGTACAGGGGTGACACTGAAGCTTTCTTT. The encoded protein is CASSPYRGDTEAFF.

This chain links TRBV2 with TRBJ2-1; TRBD2 matches at 10 bases. CDR1 is SNHLY and CDR2 is FYNNEI in the germline V gene. CDR3 length: 13 amino acids. With V trimmed by 8 bases and J by 10 bases, 8 bases remained unmatched. CDR3 bases: TGTGCCAGCGGGGCTAGCGGGAGAACCGAGCAGTTCTTC. It encodes CASGASGRTEQFF.

This clone was detected a few times. The V and J genes are TRBV28 and TRBJ1-5; D uncertain. The germline V gene has CDR1 MDHEN and CDR2 SYDVKM. Trimming took 7 bases from V and 0 from J, leaving 10 bases between them. The CDR3 has 14 residues. CDR3 nucleotides: TGTGCCAGCATCGCCATTAATAGCAATCAGCCCCAGCATTTT. This encodes CASIAINSNQPQHF.